This T cell receptor (beta chain) was observed in a study of PD-L1 blockade in urothelial cancer. The CDR3 is made up of 13 amino acids. The germline gives CDR1 LNHDA, CDR2 SQIVND (reference sequence). V shed 7 bases and J 6 bases; nucleotides not matched to a gene: 5. This clone was detected a few times. Sequencing used immunoSEQ multiplex PCR; TCRdb keeps in-frame clones, though not all of them. This sample has some 120,000 clones, with approximately 84% found just once. Time point of the sample: pretreatment peripheral blood. This specimen consisted of PBMCs, obtained around atezolizumab (anti-PD-L1) treatment. This rearrangement joins TRBV19 to TRBJ1-5, with 8 bases matching TRBD1. This TCR came from a middle-aged man with urothelial cancer. The CDR3 coding sequence is TGTGCCAGTACCGGGACAGGCGTTCAGCCCCAGCATTTT. Protein product: CASTGTGVQPQHF. Full variable domain (missing parts from reference TRBV19 and TRBJ1-5): DGGITQSPKYLFRKEGQNVTLSCEQNLNHDAMYWYRQDPGQGLRLIYYSQIVNDFQKGDIAEGYSVSREKKESFPLTVTSAQKNPTAFYLCASTGTGVQPQHFGDGTRLSIL.